A single sample gave rise to the 3 T cell receptor beta chains below, sequenced in a study of blood T cell repertoires in COVID-19. This table comes from immunoSEQ multiplex PCR, and its TCRdb copy is limited to in-frame clones, with some not included. The data show around 76,000 clones, with roughly 82% seen just once and around 28% held by the top ten. The sample comprised peripheral blood. These receptors all come from an elderly woman with active or convalescent COVID-19.

This chain uses TRBV10-3 with TRBJ2-3; 9 bases align to TRBD1. Germline V gene data show CDR1 as ENHRY and CDR2 as SYGVKD. V shed 6 bases and J 0 bases; nucleotides not matched to a gene: 7. The CDR3 has 16 amino acids. CDR3 DNA: TGTGCCATCAGCGAGCGGGACAGGGAGAGCACAGATACGCAGTATTTT. As protein: CAISERDRESTDTQYF.

The chain is built from TRBV6-5 and TRBJ2-3; 8 bases fit TRBD2. Germline V gives CDR1 MNHEY, CDR2 SVGAGI. The CDR3 totals 14 residues. V gave up 7 bases and J gave up 2 bases; unmatched junction bases: 5. CDR3: CASTTSGPTDTQYF. The DNA of the CDR3 is TGTGCCAGCACTACTAGCGGACCCACAGATACGCAGTATTTT.

The chain employs TRBV9 and TRBJ1-2, with 7 bases identical to TRBD1. The CDR3 contains 14 residues. Germline V gene lookup returns CDR1 SGDLS and CDR2 YYNGEE. V shed 4 bases, J shed 3 bases, and the junction held 6 bases outside the gene matches. The CDR3 DNA is TGTGCCAGCAGCTCCCGGACAGGTTACTATGGCTACACCTTC. Protein sequence: CASSSRTGYYGYTF.